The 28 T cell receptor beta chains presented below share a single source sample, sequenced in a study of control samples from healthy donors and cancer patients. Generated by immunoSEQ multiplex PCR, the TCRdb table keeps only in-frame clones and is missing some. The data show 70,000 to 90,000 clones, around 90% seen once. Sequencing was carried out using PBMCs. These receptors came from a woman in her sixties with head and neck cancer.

The CDR3 coding sequence is TGTGCCAGCAGCCGGAGACTAGCGGGAGGGAATTACTACGAGCAGTACTTC. Translation: CASSRRLAGGNYYEQYF. The rearrangement uses TRBV11-2 and TRBJ2-7, with 14 positions matching TRBD2. Germline V gene data show CDR1 as SGHAT and CDR2 as FQNNGV. V lost 5 bases and J lost 3; bases outside the gene matches: 9. This CDR3 contains 17 residues.

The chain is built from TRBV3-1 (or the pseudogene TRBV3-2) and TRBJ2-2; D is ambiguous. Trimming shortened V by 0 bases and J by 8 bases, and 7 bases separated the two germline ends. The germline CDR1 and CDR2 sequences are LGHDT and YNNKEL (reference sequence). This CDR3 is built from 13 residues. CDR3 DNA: TGTGCCAGCAGCCAAGATTGGGCGGGGGAGCTGTTTTTT. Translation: CASSQDWAGELFF.

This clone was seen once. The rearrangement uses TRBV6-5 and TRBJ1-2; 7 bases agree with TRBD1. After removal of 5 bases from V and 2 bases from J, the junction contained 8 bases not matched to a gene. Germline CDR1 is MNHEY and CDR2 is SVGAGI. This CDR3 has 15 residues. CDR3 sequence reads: CASSQLQGWNYGYTF. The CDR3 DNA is TGTGCCAGCAGTCAGTTACAGGGGTGGAACTATGGCTACACCTTC.

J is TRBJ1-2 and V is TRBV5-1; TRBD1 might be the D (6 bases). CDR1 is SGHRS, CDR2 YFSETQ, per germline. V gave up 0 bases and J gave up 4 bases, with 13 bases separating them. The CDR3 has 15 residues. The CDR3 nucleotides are TGCGCCAGCAGCTTGGATGGGGGGCTTGGCTATGGCTACACCTTC. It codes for CASSLDGGLGYGYTF.

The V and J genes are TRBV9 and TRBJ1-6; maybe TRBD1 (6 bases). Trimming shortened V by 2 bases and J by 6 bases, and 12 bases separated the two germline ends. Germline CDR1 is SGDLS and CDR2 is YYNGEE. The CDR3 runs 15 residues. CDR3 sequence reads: CASSVSGAGNSPLHF. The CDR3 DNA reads TGTGCCAGCAGCGTGTCAGGGGCGGGTAATTCACCCCTCCACTTT.

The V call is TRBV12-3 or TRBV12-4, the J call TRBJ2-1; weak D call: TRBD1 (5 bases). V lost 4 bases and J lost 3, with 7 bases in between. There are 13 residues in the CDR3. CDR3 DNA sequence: TGTGCCAGCAGTTCCGACAGCTACAATGAGCAGTTCTTC. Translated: CASSSDSYNEQFF.

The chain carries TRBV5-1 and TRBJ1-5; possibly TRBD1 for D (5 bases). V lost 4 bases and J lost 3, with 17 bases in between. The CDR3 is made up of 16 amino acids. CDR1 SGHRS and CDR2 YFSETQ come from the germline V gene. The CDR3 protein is CASSPVRGRDNQPQHF. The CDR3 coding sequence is TGCGCCAGCAGCCCGGTTCGGGGCAGGGACAATCAGCCCCAGCATTTT. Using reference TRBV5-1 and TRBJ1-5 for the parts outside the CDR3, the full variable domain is KAGVTQTPRYLIKTRGQQVTLSCSPISGHRSVSWYQQTPGQGLQFLFEYFSETQRNKGNFPGRFSGRQFSNSRSEMNVSTLELGDSALYLCASSPVRGRDNQPQHFGDGTRLSIL.

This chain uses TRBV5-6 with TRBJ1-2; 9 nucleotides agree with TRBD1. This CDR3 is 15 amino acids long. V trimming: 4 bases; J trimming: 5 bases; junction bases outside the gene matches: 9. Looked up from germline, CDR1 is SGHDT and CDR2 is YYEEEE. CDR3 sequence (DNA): TGTGCCAGCAGCCTGGGGACAGGGTTTGGATATGGCTACACCTTC. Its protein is CASSLGTGFGYGYTF. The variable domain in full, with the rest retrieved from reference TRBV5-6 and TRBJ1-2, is DAGVTQSPTHLIKTRGQQVTLRCSPKSGHDTVSWYQQALGQGPQFIFQYYEEEERQRGNFPDRFSGHQFPNYSSELNVNALLLGDSALYLCASSLGTGFGYGYTFGSGTRLTVV.

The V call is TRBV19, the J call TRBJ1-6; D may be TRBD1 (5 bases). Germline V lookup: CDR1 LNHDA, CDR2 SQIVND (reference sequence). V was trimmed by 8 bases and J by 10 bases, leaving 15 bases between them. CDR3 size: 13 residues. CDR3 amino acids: CASSENRQSPLHF. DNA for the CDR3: TGTGCCAGTTCCGAAAATCGACAGTCACCCCTCCACTTT.

CDR3 DNA: TGCAGCGTGTTACAAGCTCCCGGGGTGGGCACAGATACGCAGTATTTT. This encodes CSVLQAPGVGTDTQYF. The chain combines TRBV29-1 with TRBJ2-3, with D perhaps TRBD2 (5 bases). Deletions cut 6 bases from V and 1 base from J, with 20 bases between. The CDR3 runs 16 residues. Germline CDR1 reads SQVTM; CDR2 reads ANQGSEA.

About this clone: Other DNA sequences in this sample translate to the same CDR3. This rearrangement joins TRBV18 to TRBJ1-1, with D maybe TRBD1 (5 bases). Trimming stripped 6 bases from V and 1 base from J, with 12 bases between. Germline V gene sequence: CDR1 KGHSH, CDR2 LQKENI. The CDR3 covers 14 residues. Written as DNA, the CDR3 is TGTGCCAGCTCCCCGGGGACGGGGAACACTGAAGCTTTCTTT. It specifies CASSPGTGNTEAFF. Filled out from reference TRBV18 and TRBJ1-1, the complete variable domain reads NAGVMQNPRHLVRRRGQEARLRCSPMKGHSHVYWYRQLPEEGLKFMVYLQKENIIDESGMPKERFSAEFPKEGPSILRIQQVVRGDSAAYFCASSPGTGNTEAFFGQGTRLTVV.

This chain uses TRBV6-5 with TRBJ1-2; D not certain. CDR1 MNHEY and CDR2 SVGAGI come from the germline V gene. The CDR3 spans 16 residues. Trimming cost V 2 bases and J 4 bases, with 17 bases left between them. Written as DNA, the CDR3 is TGTGCCAGCAGTTACAGTGGAACTGGGCCTTTCTATGGCTACACCTTC. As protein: CASSYSGTGPFYGYTF.

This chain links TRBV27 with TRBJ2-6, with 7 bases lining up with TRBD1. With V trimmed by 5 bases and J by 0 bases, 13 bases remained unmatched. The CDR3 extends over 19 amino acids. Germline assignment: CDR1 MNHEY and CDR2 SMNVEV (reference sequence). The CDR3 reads CASSPYMTGNPSGANVLTF. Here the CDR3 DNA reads TGTGCCAGCAGTCCCTATATGACAGGGAATCCCTCTGGGGCCAACGTCCTGACTTTC.

In DNA form, the CDR3 reads TGTGCCAGCAGGAGGGGGGGGGCTTCCACCCTCCACTTT. This gives the protein CASRRGGASTLHF. The gene calls are TRBV6-5 and TRBJ1-6; possibly TRBD1 for D (6 bases). The CDR3 is 13 amino acids. The V end was cut by 6 bases, the J end by 14 bases, with 17 bases between. Germline V gene data show CDR1 as MNHEY and CDR2 as SVGAGI.

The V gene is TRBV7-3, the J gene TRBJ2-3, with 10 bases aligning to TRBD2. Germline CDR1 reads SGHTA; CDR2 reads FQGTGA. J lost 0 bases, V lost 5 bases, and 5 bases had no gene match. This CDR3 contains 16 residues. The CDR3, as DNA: TGTGCCAGCAGCACCCGGACTAGCGGAAGCACAGATACGCAGTATTTT. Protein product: CASSTRTSGSTDTQYF.

CDR3 DNA sequence: TGTGCCACCAAACCCTTGCGGAGCGGGGAGCTGTTTTTT. Translation: CATKPLRSGELFF. The chain couples TRBV11-2 to TRBJ2-2; D is unclear. V was trimmed by 10 bases and J by 7 bases, leaving 16 bases between them. The germline gives CDR1 SGHAT, CDR2 FQNNGV. This CDR3 comprises 13 residues.

The CDR3 nucleotides are TGTGCCAGCAGCTTTTCCCAGCTGGGCAATGAGCAGTTCTTC. Translation: CASSFSQLGNEQFF. The V and J genes are TRBV7-9 and TRBJ2-1; D is ambiguous. This CDR3 has 14 residues. Germline CDR1 reads SEHNR; CDR2 reads FQNEAQ (reference sequence). V shed 3 bases and J shed 6 bases, with 12 bases lying between them.

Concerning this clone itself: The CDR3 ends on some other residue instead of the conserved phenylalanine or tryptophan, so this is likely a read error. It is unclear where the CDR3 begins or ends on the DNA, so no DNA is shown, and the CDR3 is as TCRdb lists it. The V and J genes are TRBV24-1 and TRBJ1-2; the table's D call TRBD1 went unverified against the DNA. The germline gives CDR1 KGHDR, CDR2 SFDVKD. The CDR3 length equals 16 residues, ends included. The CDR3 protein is CATSVRGRTDKLWLHL.

CDR3 loop: CATGTGETGELFF. The CDR3 nucleotides read TGTGCCACCGGGACAGGGGAAACCGGGGAGCTGTTTTTT. The rearrangement uses TRBV24-1 and TRBJ2-2, with TRBD1 matching 10 bases. Looked up from germline, CDR1 is KGHDR and CDR2 is SFDVKD. This CDR3 comprises 13 residues. The V segment lost 9 bases and the J segment 5 bases; nucleotides outside the gene matches: 2.

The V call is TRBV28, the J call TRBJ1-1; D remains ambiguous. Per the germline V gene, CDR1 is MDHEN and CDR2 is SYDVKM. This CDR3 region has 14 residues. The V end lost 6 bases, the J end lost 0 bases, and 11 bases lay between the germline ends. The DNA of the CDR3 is TGTGCCAGCAGGCCCGGCGGAATGAACACTGAAGCTTTCTTT. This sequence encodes CASRPGGMNTEAFF.

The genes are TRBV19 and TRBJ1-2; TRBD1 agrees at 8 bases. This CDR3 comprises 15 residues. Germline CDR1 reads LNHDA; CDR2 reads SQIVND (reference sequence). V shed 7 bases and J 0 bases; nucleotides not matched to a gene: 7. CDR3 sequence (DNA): TGTGCCAGTACTCGGGACAGGTCTGCTAACTATGGCTACACCTTC. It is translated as CASTRDRSANYGYTF. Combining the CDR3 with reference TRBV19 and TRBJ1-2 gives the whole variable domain DGGITQSPKYLFRKEGQNVTLSCEQNLNHDAMYWYRQDPGQGLRLIYYSQIVNDFQKGDIAEGYSVSREKKESFPLTVTSAQKNPTAFYLCASTRDRSANYGYTFGSGTRLTVV.

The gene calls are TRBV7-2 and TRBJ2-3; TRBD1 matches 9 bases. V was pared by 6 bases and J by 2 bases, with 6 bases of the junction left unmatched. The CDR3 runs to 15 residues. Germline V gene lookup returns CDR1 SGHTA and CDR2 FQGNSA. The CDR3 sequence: CASRRGTGTTDTQYF. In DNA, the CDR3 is TGTGCCAGCAGAAGGGGGACAGGGACCACAGATACGCAGTATTTT.

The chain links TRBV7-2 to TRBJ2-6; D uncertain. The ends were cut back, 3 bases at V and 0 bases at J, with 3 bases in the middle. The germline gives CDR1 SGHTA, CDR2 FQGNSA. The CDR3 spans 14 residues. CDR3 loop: CASSFSSGANVLTF. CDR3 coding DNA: TGTGCCAGCAGCTTCAGCTCTGGGGCCAACGTCCTGACTTTC.

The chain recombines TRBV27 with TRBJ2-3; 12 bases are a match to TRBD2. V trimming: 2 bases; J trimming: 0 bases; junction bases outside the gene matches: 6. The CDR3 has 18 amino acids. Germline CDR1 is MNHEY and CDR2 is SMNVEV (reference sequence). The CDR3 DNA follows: TGTGCCAGCAGTTTAAAGACTAGCGGGAGTTTTAGCACAGATACGCAGTATTTT. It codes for CASSLKTSGSFSTDTQYF.

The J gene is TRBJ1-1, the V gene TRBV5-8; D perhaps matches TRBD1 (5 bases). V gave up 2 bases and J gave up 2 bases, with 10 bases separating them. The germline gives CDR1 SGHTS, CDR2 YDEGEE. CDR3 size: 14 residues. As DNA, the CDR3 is TGTGCCAGCAGCTTCCTCAGGGTCAACACTGAAGCTTTCTTT. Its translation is CASSFLRVNTEAFF. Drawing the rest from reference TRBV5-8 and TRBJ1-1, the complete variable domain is EAGVTQSPTHLIKTRGQQATLRCSPISGHTSVYWYQQALGLGLQFLLWYDEGEERNRGNFPPRFSGRQFPNYSSELNVNALELEDSALYLCASSFLRVNTEAFFGQGTRLTVV.

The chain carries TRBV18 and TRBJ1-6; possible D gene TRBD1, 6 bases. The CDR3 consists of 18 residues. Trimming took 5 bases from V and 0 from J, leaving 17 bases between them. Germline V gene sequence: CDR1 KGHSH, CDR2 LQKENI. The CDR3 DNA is TGTGCCAGCTCAACTTCTTCAACAGGGAGCTCCTATAATTCACCCCTCCACTTT. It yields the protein CASSTSSTGSSYNSPLHF.

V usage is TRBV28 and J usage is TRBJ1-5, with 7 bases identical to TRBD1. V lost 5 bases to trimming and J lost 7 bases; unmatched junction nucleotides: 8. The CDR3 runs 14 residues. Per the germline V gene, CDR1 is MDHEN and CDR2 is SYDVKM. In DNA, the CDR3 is TGTGCCAGCAGTCGCCTCGGGACAGCCCAGCCCCAGCATTTT. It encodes CASSRLGTAQPQHF.

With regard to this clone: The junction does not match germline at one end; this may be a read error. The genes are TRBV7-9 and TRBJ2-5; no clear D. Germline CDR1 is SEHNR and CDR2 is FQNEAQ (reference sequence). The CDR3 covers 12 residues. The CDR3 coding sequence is TGTGCCAGCAGCCCCGAGGTCCTGGTTTTGCACTTC. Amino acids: CASSPEVLVLHF.